These 10 T cell receptor beta chains came from one sample sequenced in a study of blood T cell repertoires in COVID-19 (TCRdb year 2020). The method behind the library was the immunoSEQ multiplex PCR assay. As stored in TCRdb, this immuneACCESS dataset retains in-frame rearrangements with V and J assigned. A fraction of the clones does not appear; measured against another copy, unresolved V genes explain less than half of the discrepancy, and the remainder lacks a known reason. Counted in this sample were 200,000 to 250,000 clones; around three quarters of them appeared once. The top ten hold 7.2% of the sample. Specimen: peripheral blood. These TCRs come from a woman between 65 and 79 years old with acute or convalescent COVID-19.

As DNA, the CDR3 is TGTGCCAGCAGACGTGGGACTAGCGGGGGGGAACGGCACGAGCAGTACTTC. The encoded protein is CASRRGTSGGERHEQYF. The chain has TRBV3-1 (or the pseudogene TRBV3-2) and TRBJ2-7; 16 nucleotides agree with TRBD2. Trimming at V came to 6 bases and at J to 5 bases, leaving 10 bases not matched to a gene. Germline V gene lookup returns CDR1 LGHDT and CDR2 YNNKEL (reference sequence). There are 17 residues in the CDR3.

This clone was seen a handful of times. The chain joins TRBV5-1 to TRBJ1-2; tentative D call: TRBD1 (5 bases). Germline CDR1 reads SGHRS; CDR2 reads YFSETQ. V was trimmed by 0 bases and J by 7 bases, leaving 13 bases between them. The CDR3 totals 14 residues. The CDR3 nucleotides are TGCGCCAGCAGCTTGGAACAGGTAGCTTCTGGCTACACCTTC. It translates to CASSLEQVASGYTF.

The DNA for the CDR3 is TGTGCCAGTAGTATGGAACAGTCCCCCCGCACAGATACGCAGTATTTT. It is translated as CASSMEQSPRTDTQYF. This chain links TRBV19 with TRBJ2-3; D gene uncertain. Germline V gene data show CDR1 as LNHDA and CDR2 as SQIVND (reference sequence). V lost 3 bases and J 1 base, leaving 14 bases between the germline ends. The CDR3 sequence is 16 residues long.

This clone was counted once. The V and J genes are TRBV7-2 and TRBJ2-5, with D possibly matching TRBD1 (6 bases). The CDR3 is 15 amino acids. Trimming stripped 3 bases from V and 5 bases from J, with 16 bases between. From germline, CDR1 is SGHTA and CDR2 FQGNSA. CDR3 in DNA: TGTGCCAGCAGCTTCGACAGGAGCCCTGGGGAGACCCAGTACTTC. Encoded protein: CASSFDRSPGETQYF.

V and J are TRBV5-1 and TRBJ2-3, with D uncertain. The CDR3 covers 14 residues. Germline V gene data show CDR1 as SGHRS and CDR2 as YFSETQ. Trimming removed 0 bases at V and 5 bases at J, with 10 bases between. The CDR3: CASSLAVAEDTQYF. In DNA form, the CDR3 reads TGCGCCAGCAGCTTGGCCGTTGCGGAAGATACGCAGTATTTT.

The chain recombines TRBV18 with TRBJ1-1, with a weak D call TRBD1 (6 bases). V dropped 1 base and J dropped 3 bases, with 12 bases sitting between them. CDR3 length: 15 residues. Germline values: CDR1 KGHSH, CDR2 LQKENI. CDR3 DNA sequence: TGTGCCAGCTCACCACACCAAGGGGGGGACACTGAAGCTTTCTTT. It is translated as CASSPHQGGDTEAFF.

This sequence joins TRBV18 and TRBJ1-5, with D maybe TRBD1 (5 bases). The CDR3 consists of 14 residues. Germline V gene data show CDR1 as KGHSH and CDR2 as LQKENI. V was cut by 4 bases and J by 4 bases, with 11 bases left in between. CDR3 bases: TGTGCCAGCTCACGGTACGGGGGTAATCAGCCCCAGCATTTT. Its protein is CASSRYGGNQPQHF.

J is TRBJ2-2 and V is TRBV10-1, with a possible D match to TRBD1 (5 bases). From germline, CDR1 is WNHNN and CDR2 SYGVQD (reference sequence). With 6 bases removed from V and 6 bases from J, the gap between germline ends came to 14 bases. This CDR3 is 14 amino acids long. CDR3 loop: CASSPQVGAGELFF. The CDR3 nucleotides are TGCGCCAGCAGCCCCCAGGTAGGGGCCGGGGAGCTGTTTTTT.

CDR3 sequence: CASSLRRENEQFF. CDR3 nucleotide sequence: TGTGCCAGCAGTTTAAGGAGGGAAAATGAGCAGTTCTTC. J is TRBJ2-1 and V is TRBV27; D perhaps matches TRBD2 (6 bases). This CDR3 is 13 amino acids long. Trimming cost V 2 bases and J 7 bases, with 9 bases left between them. Germline assignment: CDR1 MNHEY and CDR2 SMNVEV (reference sequence).

CDR3 region: CASSIGQAETQYF. The CDR3 coding sequence is TGCGCCAGCAGCATCGGACAGGCGGAGACCCAGTACTTC. The chain uses TRBV5-1 and TRBJ2-5, with 7 bases that match TRBD1. Trimming at V came to 4 bases and at J to 5 bases, leaving 5 bases not matched to a gene. CDR3 length equals 13 residues. The germline CDR1 and CDR2 sequences are SGHRS and YFSETQ.